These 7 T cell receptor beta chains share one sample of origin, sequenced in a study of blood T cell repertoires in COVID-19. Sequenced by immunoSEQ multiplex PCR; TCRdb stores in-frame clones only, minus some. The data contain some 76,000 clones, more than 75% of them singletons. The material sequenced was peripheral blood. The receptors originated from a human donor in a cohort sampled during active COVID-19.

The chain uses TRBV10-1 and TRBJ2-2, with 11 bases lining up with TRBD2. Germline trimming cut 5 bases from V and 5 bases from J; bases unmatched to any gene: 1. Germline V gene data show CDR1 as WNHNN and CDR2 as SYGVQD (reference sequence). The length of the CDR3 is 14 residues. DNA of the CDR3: TGCGCCAGCAGTTCTAGCGGGGGGACCGGGGAGCTGTTTTTT. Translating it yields CASSSSGGTGELFF.

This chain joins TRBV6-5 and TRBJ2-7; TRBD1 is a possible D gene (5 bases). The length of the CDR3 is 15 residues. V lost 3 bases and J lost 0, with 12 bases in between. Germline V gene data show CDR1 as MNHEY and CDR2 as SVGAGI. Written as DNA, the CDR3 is TGTGCCAGCAGTTATGGGGCACATCTCTCCTACGAGCAGTACTTC. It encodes CASSYGAHLSYEQYF.

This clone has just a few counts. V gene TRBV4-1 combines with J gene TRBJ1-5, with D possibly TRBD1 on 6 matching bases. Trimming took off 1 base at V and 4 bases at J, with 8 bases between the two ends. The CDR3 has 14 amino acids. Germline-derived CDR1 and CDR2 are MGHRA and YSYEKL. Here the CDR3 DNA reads TGCGCCAGCAGCCAAGGACAGGTTAATCAGCCCCAGCATTTT. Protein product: CASSQGQVNQPQHF.

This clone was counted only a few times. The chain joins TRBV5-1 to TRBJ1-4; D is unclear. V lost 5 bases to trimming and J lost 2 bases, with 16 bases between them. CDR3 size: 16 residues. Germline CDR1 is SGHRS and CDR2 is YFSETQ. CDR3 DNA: TGCGCCAGCAGGTTGACGGGAGTAGGCACTAATGAAAAACTGTTTTTT. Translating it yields CASRLTGVGTNEKLFF.

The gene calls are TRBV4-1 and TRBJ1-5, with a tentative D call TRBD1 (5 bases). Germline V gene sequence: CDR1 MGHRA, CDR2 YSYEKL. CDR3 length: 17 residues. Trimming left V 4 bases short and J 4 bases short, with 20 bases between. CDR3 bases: TGCGCCAGCAGCCCCCAAGCCGCAGGGCTCAGGAATCAGCCCCAGCATTTT. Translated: CASSPQAAGLRNQPQHF.

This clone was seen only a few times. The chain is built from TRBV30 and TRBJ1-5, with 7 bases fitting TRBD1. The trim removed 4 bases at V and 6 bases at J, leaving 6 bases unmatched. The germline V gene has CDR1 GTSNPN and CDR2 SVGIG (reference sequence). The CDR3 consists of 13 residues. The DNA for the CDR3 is TGTGCCTGGACAACAGGGGACCGTCAGCCCCAGCATTTT. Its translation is CAWTTGDRQPQHF.

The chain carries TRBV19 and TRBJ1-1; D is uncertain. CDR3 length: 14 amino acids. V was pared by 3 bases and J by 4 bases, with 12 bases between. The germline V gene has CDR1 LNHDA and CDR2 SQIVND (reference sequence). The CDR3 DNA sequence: TGTGCCAGTAGTATGGGAGGCCTGAGCACTGAAGCTTTCTTT. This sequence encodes CASSMGGLSTEAFF.